These 23 T cell receptor beta chains came from one sample sequenced in a study of cytomegalovirus exposure and HLA in healthy donors (dated by TCRdb to about 2017). The library came from the immunoSEQ multiplex PCR assay. TCRdb stores this immuneACCESS table with in-frame sequences only. Part of the clones is absent; in the studies checked, under half of the shortfall reflects unresolved V genes, and no reason is known for the rest. Across this sample there are some 120,000 clones, with just under 95% seen only once. Approximately 1.2% of the sample is taken by the ten largest. Sequencing input: PBMCs. These receptors came from a woman younger than 35 in good health and CMV-seronegative.

This rearrangement joins TRBV28 to TRBJ2-7, with TRBD1 matching over 7 bases. V was pared by 10 bases and J by 1 base, with 16 bases of the junction left unmatched. Germline CDR1 is MDHEN and CDR2 is SYDVKM. The CDR3 sequence is 16 residues long. The DNA of the CDR3 is TGTGCCACCAAACATCGGACAGGTTCGCAATCCTACGAGCAGTACTTC. Protein: CATKHRTGSQSYEQYF.

This rearrangement joins TRBV28 to TRBJ2-1; 7 positions match TRBD2. Germline V gene sequence: CDR1 MDHEN, CDR2 SYDVKM. After removal of 6 bases from V and 2 bases from J, the junction contained 7 bases not matched to a gene. The CDR3 is 15 residues long. The CDR3 loop reads CASRGEGRPYNEQFF. The CDR3, as DNA: TGTGCCAGCAGGGGGGAGGGCCGCCCCTACAATGAGCAGTTCTTC.

The chain recombines TRBV9 with TRBJ2-7, with TRBD2 matching over 12 bases. Looked up from germline, CDR1 is SGDLS and CDR2 is YYNGEE. The junction had 2 bases not matched to a gene; V was cut back by 0 bases and J by 4 bases. The CDR3 is 15 residues long. The CDR3 nucleotides are TGTGCCAGCAGCGTAGGGACTAGCGGGACATACGAGCAGTACTTC. Residues: CASSVGTSGTYEQYF.

V is TRBV19 and J is TRBJ2-2; 9 positions agree with TRBD2. After removal of 4 bases from V and 4 bases from J, the junction contained 10 bases not matched to a gene. Germline lookup yields CDR1 LNHDA and CDR2 SQIVND (reference sequence). This CDR3 has 17 amino acids. CDR3 sequence (DNA): TGTGCCAGTAGTAACCCATCAGGCGGGGGGGCCACCGGGGAGCTGTTTTTT. Its protein product is CASSNPSGGGATGELFF. Based on the CDR3 plus reference TRBV19 and TRBJ2-2, the full variable domain is DGGITQSPKYLFRKEGQNVTLSCEQNLNHDAMYWYRQDPGQGLRLIYYSQIVNDFQKGDIAEGYSVSREKKESFPLTVTSAQKNPTAFYLCASSNPSGGGATGELFFGEGSRLTVL.

This chain links TRBV19 with TRBJ2-6, with unresolved D. Deletions cut 8 bases from V and 2 bases from J, with 10 bases between. Per germline, CDR1 LNHDA and CDR2 SQIVND (reference sequence). This CDR3 is 14 amino acids long. The CDR3 DNA reads TGTGCCAGTGACGGTAGCACTGGGGCCAACGTCCTGACTTTC. It codes for CASDGSTGANVLTF.

The genes are TRBV7-9 and TRBJ1-1, with D possibly matching TRBD1 (5 bases). Germline V lookup: CDR1 SEHNR, CDR2 FQNEAQ (reference sequence). The CDR3 consists of 16 residues. V was shortened by 0 bases and J by 4 bases, with 15 bases between the two germline ends. CDR3 coding DNA: TGTGCCAGCAGCTTAGCCCCACAGGATTTGGGCACTGAAGCTTTCTTT. Translation: CASSLAPQDLGTEAFF.

The V call is TRBV6-5, the J call TRBJ1-4; the match to TRBD1 covers 7 bases. CDR1 is MNHEY, CDR2 SVGAGI, per germline. The V segment lost 6 bases and the J segment 6 bases; nucleotides outside the gene matches: 10. The CDR3 loop spans 15 amino acids. CDR3 protein: CASRPFRGGDEKLFF. The CDR3 nucleotides are TGTGCCAGCAGACCCTTCAGAGGGGGCGATGAAAAACTGTTTTTT.

The rearrangement links TRBV11-2 to TRBJ2-5, with D perhaps matching TRBD1 (6 bases). CDR3 length: 15 amino acids. V lost 5 bases to trimming and J lost 2 bases, with 15 bases between them. The germline V gene has CDR1 SGHAT and CDR2 FQNNGV. CDR3 in amino acids: CASSLNRDRQETQYF. The DNA of the CDR3 is TGTGCCAGCAGCCTCAACAGGGACCGTCAAGAGACCCAGTACTTC.

The chain carries TRBV30 and TRBJ2-1; 9 positions match TRBD2. This CDR3 comprises 15 residues. Germline-derived CDR1 and CDR2 are GTSNPN and SVGIG (reference sequence). Trimming took 0 bases from V and 3 from J; bases not matched to a gene: 3. The CDR3 region has the DNA TGTGCCTGGAGTGTATCTAGCGGGAACTACAATGAGCAGTTCTTC. It specifies CAWSVSSGNYNEQFF.

The chain joins TRBV6-1 to TRBJ1-1; 7 bases are shared with TRBD1. Per germline, CDR1 MNHNS and CDR2 SASEGT. The V gene end was trimmed by 4 bases and the J gene end by 1 base; junction bases not matched to a gene: 0. CDR3 length: 13 residues. Here the CDR3 reads CASSGQGNTEAFF. The CDR3 DNA follows: TGTGCCAGCAGTGGACAGGGGAACACTGAAGCTTTCTTT.

The chain recombines TRBV18 with TRBJ1-2; 8 bases agree with TRBD1. The CDR3 loop spans 15 amino acids. J lost 3 bases, V lost 2 bases, and 5 bases had no gene match. The germline V gene has CDR1 KGHSH and CDR2 LQKENI. Here the CDR3 reads CASSPGQGEDYGYTF. CDR3 bases: TGTGCCAGCTCACCAGGACAGGGAGAGGACTATGGCTACACCTTC.

The genes are TRBV5-4 and TRBJ2-7, with D possibly being TRBD2 (6 bases). Germline V gives CDR1 SGHNT, CDR2 YYREEE (reference sequence). V was clipped by 0 bases and J by 3 bases, with 10 bases between them. The CDR3 loop spans 14 amino acids. The CDR3 reads CASSLAVGGYEQYF. The CDR3, as DNA: TGTGCCAGCAGCTTGGCCGTCGGGGGCTACGAGCAGTACTTC.

This chain uses TRBV28 with TRBJ2-7; 8 bases map to TRBD1. The CDR3 spans 13 residues. The V and J ends lost 11 bases and 5 bases, in that order; junction bases with no gene match: 11. CDR1 is MDHEN, CDR2 SYDVKM, per germline. Here the CDR3 reads CAAVRQGRHEQYF. The CDR3 region has the DNA TGTGCCGCGGTCAGACAGGGGCGCCACGAGCAGTACTTC.

This chain joins TRBV18 and TRBJ2-3, with unresolved D. Trimming stripped 3 bases from V and 3 bases from J, with 7 bases between. The germline V gene encodes CDR1 KGHSH and CDR2 LQKENI. The CDR3 length is 13 residues. The CDR3 DNA reads TGTGCCAGCTCACCCGCCAGGACAGATACGCAGTATTTT. Translating it yields CASSPARTDTQYF. Full variable domain (remainder filled in from reference TRBV18 and TRBJ2-3): NAGVMQNPRHLVRRRGQEARLRCSPMKGHSHVYWYRQLPEEGLKFMVYLQKENIIDESGMPKERFSAEFPKEGPSILRIQQVVRGDSAAYFCASSPARTDTQYFGPGTRLTVL.

The V gene is TRBV10-3, the J gene TRBJ1-5; D unclear. V lost 7 bases to trimming and J lost 6 bases, with 13 bases between them. Germline V lookup: CDR1 ENHRY, CDR2 SYGVKD. The CDR3 is 13 residues long. CDR3 bases: TGTGCCATCAAAAGCCAGGAGGGTCAGCCCCAGCATTTT. Translated, it gives CAIKSQEGQPQHF.

The chain couples TRBV6-1 to TRBJ2-7, with TRBD1 matching 9 bases. Looked up from germline, CDR1 is MNHNS and CDR2 is SASEGT. The CDR3 covers 14 residues. The J segment lost 2 bases and the V segment lost 4 bases, leaving 3 bases of the junction unmatched. This CDR3 is CASSGTGATYEQYF. CDR3 DNA sequence: TGTGCCAGCAGTGGGACAGGGGCCACCTACGAGCAGTACTTC.

This clone was observed a handful of times. V and J are TRBV9 and TRBJ2-5; maybe TRBD2 (5 bases). Germline CDR1 SGDLS, CDR2 YYNGEE. Trimming pared 0 bases from V and 5 bases from J, leaving 14 bases between. The CDR3 has 15 residues. The CDR3 coding sequence is TGTGCCAGCAGCGTAGGTTATCGGGGATTGGAGACCCAGTACTTC. This sequence encodes CASSVGYRGLETQYF.

The chain couples TRBV28 to TRBJ2-7, with TRBD2 matching 10 bases. The CDR3 spans 15 residues. Germline V gene sequence: CDR1 MDHEN, CDR2 SYDVKM. After removal of 7 bases from V and 6 bases from J, the junction contained 12 bases not matched to a gene. The CDR3 region has the DNA TGTGCCAGCATCTCGGGGACAGCGGGAGGGCTCGAGCAGTACTTC. Its translation: CASISGTAGGLEQYF. The complete variable domain, with remaining parts taken from reference TRBV28 and TRBJ2-7, reads DVKVTQSSRYLVKRTGEKVFLECVQDMDHENMFWYRQDPGLGLRLIYFSYDVKMKEKGDIPEGYSVSREKKERFSLILESASTNQTSMYLCASISGTAGGLEQYFGPGTRLTVT.

The chain uses TRBV19 and TRBJ1-2; 7 nucleotides line up with TRBD1. CDR3 length: 14 residues. In germline, CDR1 is LNHDA, CDR2 SQIVND (reference sequence). V was clipped by 7 bases and J by 7 bases; unmatched bases: 12. The CDR3 region is CASIQPGQQFGYTF. The DNA for the CDR3 is TGTGCCAGTATCCAACCGGGACAGCAATTTGGCTACACCTTC.

This clone appeared a single time. This chain uses TRBV7-8 with TRBJ1-5; tentatively, D is TRBD1 (5 bases). Looked up from germline, CDR1 is SGHVS and CDR2 is FQNEAQ. The CDR3 loop spans 17 amino acids. V was shortened by 5 bases and J by 3 bases, with 20 bases between the two germline ends. CDR3 sequence: CASSPSGGGTSNQPQHF. The CDR3 bases are TGTGCCAGCAGCCCCTCGGGGGGGGGTACTTCCAATCAGCCCCAGCATTTT.

This chain joins TRBV10-3 and TRBJ2-3; D is perhaps TRBD1 (6 bases). The V and J ends lost 3 bases and 6 bases respectively, with 7 bases between them. The CDR3 is 12 amino acids. Germline CDR1 ENHRY, CDR2 SYGVKD. DNA of the CDR3: TGTGCCATCAGTGATGGGGGCGATACGCAGTATTTT. Translated, it gives CAISDGGDTQYF.

A word on this clone: Other DNA sequences in the same sample also yield this CDR3. The V gene is TRBV7-9, the J gene TRBJ1-1; no definite D call. This CDR3 comprises 13 residues. The germline V gene encodes CDR1 SEHNR and CDR2 FQNEAQ (reference sequence). V was pared by 4 bases and J by 0 bases, with 6 bases between. Here the CDR3 reads CASSSTVNTEAFF. The DNA for the CDR3 is TGTGCCAGCAGCTCCACGGTGAACACTGAAGCTTTCTTT.

V and J are TRBV4-1 and TRBJ1-2; D unresolved. Trimming left V 2 bases short and J 2 bases short, with 18 bases between. Germline CDR1 MGHRA, CDR2 YSYEKL. The CDR3 length is 17 residues. CDR3 region: CASSQLLAQPKNYGYTF. CDR3 DNA sequence: TGCGCCAGCAGCCAACTCCTCGCACAGCCTAAAAACTATGGCTACACCTTC.